This entry describes one TCR beta chain. The antigen is undetermined. The V gene's germline CDR1 is SGHAT and CDR2 FQNNGV. This CDR3 region has 15 residues. The V and J ends lost 3 bases and 3 bases respectively, with 11 bases between them. The data were taken from a study of regulatory T cells in long-lasting Graves disease. Study conclusions and caveats: Persistent patients had a count of shared public clonotypes (approximately 3,000) that exceeded that of new patients (about 970).

Indicated time point: persistent/refractory GD, antithyroid drugs over 5 years with positive TRAb. There was RNA extracted from PBMCs, and the TCR library was made from it. TCR beta libraries were built with iRepertoire HTBI primers and Arm-PCR of CDR3 regions. A single record per CDR3 protein comes from TCRdb applying MiXCR to the multiplex PCR reads. The table has about 660,000 distinct CDR3 sequences, roughly 30% seen once. Sequenced material: peripheral blood mononuclear cells (PBMCs), taken when the disease was refractory, from a patient treated with antithyroid drugs. This TCR derives from a female donor with Graves disease. The genes are TRBV11-2 and TRBJ2-2; tentative D call: TRBD1 (6 bases). DNA of the CDR3: TGTGCCAGCAGCTTGTCTGGGGGCCACACCGGGGAGCTGTTTTTT. It translates to CASSLSGGHTGELFF.